The entry that follows covers one T cell receptor (beta chain) sequence. Its antigen is undetermined. There are 11 residues in the CDR3. Trimming cost V 6 bases and J 6 bases, with 7 bases left between them. The germline V gene encodes CDR1 MDHEN and CDR2 SYDVKM. Data came from immunoSEQ multiplex PCR; TCRdb stores just in-frame clones and leaves some out. This repertoire shows about 360,000 clones, roughly 90% found once; its top ten account for approximately 0.8%. The source of the sample is a study of cytomegalovirus exposure and HLA in healthy donors. Study conclusions and caveats: CMV antigen specificity was confirmed in vitro for three CMV-associated chains. Many donors carried some public TCRs, although rarity characterized most TCR sequences.

The sequence was obtained from a woman aged 18 to 35 in good health and CMV-seronegative. The specimen sequenced was PBMCs. The chain combines TRBV28 with TRBJ2-3; D is undetermined. CDR3 sequence reads: CASRLEDTQYF. The CDR3 DNA follows: TGTGCCAGCAGGCTCGAGGATACGCAGTATTTT.